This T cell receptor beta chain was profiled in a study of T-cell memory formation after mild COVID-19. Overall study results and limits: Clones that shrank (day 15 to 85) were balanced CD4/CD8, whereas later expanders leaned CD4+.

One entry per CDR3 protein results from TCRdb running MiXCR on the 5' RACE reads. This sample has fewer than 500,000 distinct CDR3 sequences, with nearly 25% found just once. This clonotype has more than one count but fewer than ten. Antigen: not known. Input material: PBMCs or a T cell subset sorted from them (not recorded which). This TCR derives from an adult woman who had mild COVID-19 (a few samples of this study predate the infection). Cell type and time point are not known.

The CDR3 loop reads CASSLARGRNYGYTF. CDR3 nucleotide sequence: TGTGCCAGCAGTTTAGCCAGGGGACGGAACTATGGCTACACCTTC. The chain has TRBV12-3 or TRBV12-4 and TRBJ1-2; maybe TRBD1 (6 bases). Deletions cut 0 bases from V and 2 bases from J, with 10 bases between. This CDR3 has 15 residues.